This TCR beta chain was sequenced during a study of T-cell memory formation after mild COVID-19. Study-wide results and limits: CD8+ contracting clones occupied EMRA, while CD4+ ones occupied mainly CM and EM. Prior to infection, memory already included some responding clones, suggesting cross-reactive memory joined.

TCRdb analysed the 5' RACE reads with MiXCR anew, one entry per CDR3 protein. The sample shows some 130,000 distinct CDR3 sequences, about 16% of them seen only once. This clonotype was seen a handful of times. Antigen specificity is unknown. This CDR3 has 17 residues. V was clipped by 4 bases and J by 1 base; unmatched bases: 7. In germline, CDR1 is SGHDN, CDR2 FVKESK. The receptor's source is an adult woman who had mild COVID-19 (a few samples of this study predate the infection). Cell type and time point are not known. The chain has TRBV14 and TRBJ2-3; 11 positions agree with TRBD2. Source material: PBMCs or a T cell subset sorted from them (not recorded which). CDR3 region: CASSPYSLAGGTDTQYF. CDR3 DNA sequence: TGTGCCAGCAGCCCGTATTCACTAGCGGGAGGCACAGATACGCAGTATTTT. The full variable domain, its missing parts supplied by reference TRBV14 and TRBJ2-3, is EAGVTQFPSHSVIEKGQTVTLRCDPISGHDNLYWYRRVMGKEIKFLLHFVKESKQDESGMPNNRFLAERTGGTYSTLKVQPAELEDSGVYFCASSPYSLAGGTDTQYFGPGTRLTVL.